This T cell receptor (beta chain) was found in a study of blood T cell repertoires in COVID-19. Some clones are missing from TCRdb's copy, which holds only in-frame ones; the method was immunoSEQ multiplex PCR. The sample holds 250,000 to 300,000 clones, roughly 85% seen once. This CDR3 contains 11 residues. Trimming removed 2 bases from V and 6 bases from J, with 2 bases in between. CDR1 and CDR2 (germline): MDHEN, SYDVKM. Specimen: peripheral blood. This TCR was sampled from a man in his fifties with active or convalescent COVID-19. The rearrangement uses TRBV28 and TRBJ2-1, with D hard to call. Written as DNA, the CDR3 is TGTGCCAGCAGTTTACTCAATGAGCAGTTCTTC. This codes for CASSLLNEQFF.